This passage covers 32 T cell receptor beta chains from one sample sequenced in a study of blood T cell repertoires in COVID-19. Clones were read by immunoSEQ multiplex PCR, and TCRdb kept only the in-frame ones, dropping some. Of more than 35,000 clones listed, 85% to 90% are singletons. The sequenced sample was peripheral blood. The origin of the receptors is a young man with active or convalescent COVID-19.

The chain combines TRBV25-1 with TRBJ2-7, with 8 nucleotides matching TRBD1. The CDR3 is 14 residues long. Germline V CDR1 and CDR2: MGHDK, SYGVNS. The V gene end was trimmed by 6 bases and the J gene end by 2 bases; junction bases not matched to a gene: 6. This CDR3 is CASSFGTGTYEQYF. CDR3 coding DNA: TGTGCCAGCAGCTTTGGGACAGGAACCTACGAGCAGTACTTC.

V and J are TRBV12-3 or TRBV12-4 and TRBJ2-5; TRBD1 aligns across 9 bases. V was pared by 7 bases and J by 4 bases, with 4 bases of the junction left unmatched. The CDR3 spans 13 residues. DNA of the CDR3: TGTGCCAGCACCAGGACAGGGGTAGAGACCCAGTACTTC. It is translated as CASTRTGVETQYF.

The rearrangement joins TRBV7-9 to TRBJ2-5; 7 nucleotides agree with TRBD2. The J segment lost 0 bases and the V segment lost 5 bases, leaving 6 bases of the junction unmatched. Germline values: CDR1 SEHNR, CDR2 FQNEAQ (reference sequence). The CDR3 consists of 15 residues. DNA for the CDR3: TGTGCCAGCAGCCGGGACTACCTGTACCAAGAGACCCAGTACTTC. It specifies CASSRDYLYQETQYF. Supplemented by reference TRBV7-9 and TRBJ2-5, the full variable domain reads DTGVSQNPRHKITKRGQNVTFRCDPISEHNRLYWYRQTLGQGPEFLTYFQNEAQLEKSRLLSDRFSAERPKGSFSTLEIQRTEQGDSAMYLCASSRDYLYQETQYFGPGTRLLVL.

This rearrangement joins TRBV7-3 to TRBJ2-2; 13 positions agree with TRBD2. This CDR3 has 19 amino acids. CDR1 and CDR2 (germline): SGHTA, FQGTGA. With V trimmed by 5 bases and J by 4 bases, 13 bases remained unmatched. The CDR3 sequence is CASSQRRTSGSLSTGELFF. DNA for the CDR3: TGTGCCAGCAGCCAACGGCGGACTAGCGGGAGCCTGAGCACCGGGGAGCTGTTTTTT.

V gene TRBV19 combines with J gene TRBJ2-2; no firm D call. Trimming removed 7 bases from V and 0 bases from J, with 6 bases in between. This CDR3 is built from 13 residues. Germline lookup yields CDR1 LNHDA and CDR2 SQIVND (reference sequence). CDR3 sequence: CASNGPNTGELFF. In nucleotides, the CDR3 is TGTGCCAGTAATGGGCCGAACACCGGGGAGCTGTTTTTT.

This clone has just a few counts. The chain employs TRBV7-9 and TRBJ2-3; 12 positions agree with TRBD2. There are 18 residues in the CDR3. V was pared by 5 bases and J by 1 base, with 10 bases of the junction left unmatched. Germline assignment: CDR1 SEHNR and CDR2 FQNEAQ (reference sequence). The CDR3, as DNA: TGTGCCAGCAGCGGGAAGGAACTAGCGGGGGGACGCACAGATACGCAGTATTTT. This codes for CASSGKELAGGRTDTQYF.

This clone was seen a single time. This chain links TRBV10-1 with TRBJ2-5, with TRBD2 matching over 10 bases. V was clipped by 7 bases and J by 7 bases; unmatched bases: 21. The germline V gene encodes CDR1 WNHNN and CDR2 SYGVQD (reference sequence). The CDR3 length is 18 residues. The CDR3 nucleotides are TGCGCCAGCAAAAGGGAAAAGAAGGCTAGCGGGAGAGGGTTGACCCAGTACTTC. It is translated as CASKREKKASGRGLTQYF.

The J gene is TRBJ1-4, the V gene TRBV5-1; 7 nucleotides align to TRBD1. The V gene's germline CDR1 is SGHRS and CDR2 YFSETQ. This CDR3 is 14 amino acids long. V lost 4 bases, J lost 4 bases, and 4 bases stayed unmatched. CDR3 nucleotide sequence: TGCGCCAGCAGCGCCGGACAGGTTAATGAAAAACTGTTTTTT. It is translated as CASSAGQVNEKLFF.

The chain recombines TRBV18 with TRBJ1-6; perhaps TRBD1 as D (5 bases). CDR3 length: 15 amino acids. Germline loops: CDR1 KGHSH, CDR2 LQKENI. V was pared by 6 bases and J by 9 bases, with 18 bases between. The CDR3 is CASSSGTGYASPLHF. The DNA of the CDR3 is TGTGCCAGCTCTTCGGGGACTGGATATGCTTCACCCCTCCACTTT.

The V and J genes are TRBV19 and TRBJ1-2; 11 bases are a match to TRBD1. The J segment lost 8 bases and the V segment lost 5 bases, leaving 10 bases of the junction unmatched. The CDR3 has 15 residues. Germline lookup yields CDR1 LNHDA and CDR2 SQIVND (reference sequence). The CDR3 bases are TGTGCCAGTAGTCCGTCGGACAGGGGGCTCGGCGGCTACACCTTC. Its translation is CASSPSDRGLGGYTF.

The rearrangement uses TRBV5-1 and TRBJ1-1, with 7 bases identical to TRBD1. CDR1 and CDR2 (germline): SGHRS, YFSETQ. V gave up 5 bases and J gave up 6 bases; unmatched junction bases: 13. This CDR3 comprises 15 residues. Here the CDR3 reads CASSLTGTVGSEAFF. CDR3 nucleotides: TGCGCCAGCAGTTTAACCGGGACAGTGGGGTCTGAAGCTTTCTTT.

CDR3 nucleotides: TGTGCCAGCAGCCAAGATCAAGGGCTAGCGGGGAACAATGAGCAGTTCTTC. This sequence encodes CASSQDQGLAGNNEQFF. This rearrangement joins TRBV3-1 (or the pseudogene TRBV3-2) to TRBJ2-1; 9 bases are a match to TRBD2. Germline assignment: CDR1 LGHDT and CDR2 YNNKEL (reference sequence). The trim removed 0 bases at V and 5 bases at J, leaving 8 bases unmatched. This CDR3 spans 17 amino acids.

This clone was counted once. The V gene is TRBV19, the J gene TRBJ1-6; the D is unclear. V lost 3 bases, J lost 7 bases, and 10 bases lay in between. The CDR3 sequence is 14 residues long. Germline values: CDR1 LNHDA, CDR2 SQIVND (reference sequence). The CDR3 nucleotides are TGTGCCAGTAGTATCTCAGGAACAAATTCACCCCTCCACTTT. Protein sequence: CASSISGTNSPLHF.

This chain connects TRBV9 to TRBJ2-7; TRBD1 matches at 7 bases. J gave up 2 bases and V 2 bases, and 7 bases lay outside the gene matches. The CDR3 has 15 amino acids. Germline V gene sequence: CDR1 SGDLS, CDR2 YYNGEE. CDR3: CASSVTGTAPYEQYF. The CDR3 region has the DNA TGTGCCAGCAGCGTGACGGGGACAGCCCCCTACGAGCAGTACTTC.

This chain uses TRBV11-2 with TRBJ2-7; D may be TRBD1 (5 bases). Trimming shortened V by 1 base and J by 5 bases, and 6 bases separated the two germline ends. Germline V gives CDR1 SGHAT, CDR2 FQNNGV. The CDR3 runs 12 residues. The CDR3 here is CASSLAGNEQYV. DNA for the CDR3: TGTGCCAGCAGCTTAGCAGGGAACGAGCAGTACGTC.

Here the CDR3 DNA reads TGCGCCAGCAGCCTCATCCCAGCGGGGATTTACAATGAGCAGTTCTTC. Protein: CASSLIPAGIYNEQFF. The chain joins TRBV4-1 to TRBJ2-1; 7 bases line up with TRBD2. Trimming removed 4 bases from V and 4 bases from J; junction bases left unmatched: 10. The CDR3 runs to 16 residues. Per the germline V gene, CDR1 is MGHRA and CDR2 is YSYEKL.

The rearrangement links TRBV6-5 to TRBJ1-2, with 7 bases lining up with TRBD1. This CDR3 has 15 amino acids. Germline-derived CDR1 and CDR2 are MNHEY and SVGAGI. The J segment lost 4 bases and the V segment lost 0 bases, leaving 5 bases of the junction unmatched. The CDR3 DNA follows: TGTGCCAGCAGTTACTCTCGGACAGGCTCCTATGGCTACACCTTC. Protein: CASSYSRTGSYGYTF.

In this sample, this clone turned up once. The chain combines TRBV5-6 with TRBJ1-3; 8 bases match TRBD1. The CDR3 sequence is 15 residues long. Trimming removed 1 base from V and 1 base from J; junction bases left unmatched: 1. Germline CDR1 SGHDT, CDR2 YYEEEE. CDR3 nucleotides: TGTGCCAGCAGCTTGCAGGGGGCGTCTGGAAACACCATATATTTT. This gives the protein CASSLQGASGNTIYF.

The rearrangement links TRBV7-9 to TRBJ2-1; D is perhaps TRBD1 (6 bases). The CDR3 extends over 14 amino acids. CDR1 is SEHNR and CDR2 is FQNEAQ in the germline V gene (reference sequence). Trimming shortened V by 1 base and J by 8 bases, and 12 bases separated the two germline ends. Here the CDR3 DNA reads TGTGCCAGCAGCTTAGGGGCAGGGGTGTATGAGCAGTTCTTC. Its translation is CASSLGAGVYEQFF.

The rearrangement joins TRBV7-9 to TRBJ2-1; no clear D. Germline CDR1 reads SEHNR; CDR2 reads FQNEAQ (reference sequence). Trimming pared 3 bases from V and 3 bases from J, leaving 15 bases between. This CDR3 region has 16 residues. The CDR3 DNA follows: TGTGCCAGCAGCTTTGGCGGAGTTCGCAACTACAATGAGCAGTTCTTC. It yields the protein CASSFGGVRNYNEQFF. Full variable domain (rest looked up from reference TRBV7-9 and TRBJ2-1): DTGVSQNPRHKITKRGQNVTFRCDPISEHNRLYWYRQTLGQGPEFLTYFQNEAQLEKSRLLSDRFSAERPKGSFSTLEIQRTEQGDSAMYLCASSFGGVRNYNEQFFGPGTRLTVL.

On this clone itself: The junction departs from the called germline gene at one end, perhaps through a read error. The CDR3 spells CASTLTVNTEAFF. CDR3 DNA sequence: TGTGCCAGCACCTTGACGGTGAACACTGAAGCTTTCTTT. The chain is built from TRBV5-8 and TRBJ1-1, with unresolved D. The germline CDR1 and CDR2 sequences are SGHTS and YDEGEE. The CDR3 runs 13 residues.

This clone was counted once. V and J are TRBV7-8 and TRBJ2-7; D is ambiguous. This CDR3 contains 18 residues. In germline, CDR1 is SGHVS, CDR2 FQNEAQ. V lost 5 bases to trimming and J lost 0 bases, with 23 bases between them. The DNA for the CDR3 is TGTGCCAGCAGCCCAACCCCCCTAAGCGCGGTGAGCTCCTACGAGCAGTACTTC. This codes for CASSPTPLSAVSSYEQYF.

The chain recombines TRBV5-4 with TRBJ2-7; 12 bases match TRBD2. The length of the CDR3 is 15 residues. Germline assignment: CDR1 SGHNT and CDR2 YYREEE (reference sequence). Losses at the gene ends were 4 bases for V and 3 bases for J; bases not matched to a gene: 5. CDR3 bases: TGTGCCAGCAGCCTAGGACTAGCGGGGTTCTACGAGCAGTACTTC. It yields the protein CASSLGLAGFYEQYF.

This clone was found once. The V call is TRBV12-3 or TRBV12-4, the J call TRBJ2-7, with D possibly TRBD2 on 5 matching bases. V dropped 6 bases and J dropped 5 bases, with 14 bases sitting between them. This CDR3 has 13 amino acids. CDR3 in amino acids: CASSPSIANEQYV. The CDR3 region has the DNA TGTGCCAGCAGCCCTAGCATAGCCAACGAGCAGTACGTC.

This clone occurred a few times. V and J are TRBV7-3 and TRBJ2-5; a possible D gene is TRBD2 (6 bases). CDR3 size: 15 residues. V shed 2 bases and J shed 5 bases, with 15 bases lying between them. Germline V gene data show CDR1 as SGHTA and CDR2 as FQGTGA. The CDR3 loop reads CASSLYSFGGETQYF. The CDR3 nucleotides read TGTGCCAGCAGCTTATATAGCTTTGGGGGGGAGACCCAGTACTTC.

The V and J genes are TRBV3-1 (or the pseudogene TRBV3-2) and TRBJ1-2; TRBD1 is a possible D gene (5 bases). Germline assignment: CDR1 LGHDT and CDR2 YNNKEL (reference sequence). V lost 0 bases and J 2 bases, leaving 10 bases between the germline ends. CDR3 length: 15 amino acids. The CDR3 is CASSQDSGGNYGYTF. The CDR3 region has the DNA TGTGCCAGCAGCCAAGATAGTGGGGGGAACTATGGCTACACCTTC.

The V call is TRBV7-3, the J call TRBJ2-3; D is unclear. This CDR3 contains 14 residues. Trimming took off 2 bases at V and 2 bases at J, with 8 bases between the two ends. Germline V lookup: CDR1 SGHTA, CDR2 FQGTGA. The CDR3 DNA reads TGTGCCAGCAGCTTATTGGGCGACACAGATACGCAGTATTTT. This translates into CASSLLGDTDTQYF.

The chain uses TRBV5-6 and TRBJ2-1, with TRBD1 as a possible D gene (6 bases). The CDR3 length is 12 residues. The germline V and J ends were trimmed by 1 base and 16 bases, with 15 bases remaining between them. Germline V gene sequence: CDR1 SGHDT, CDR2 YYEEEE. CDR3 amino acids: CASSLLQGRYFF. The CDR3 DNA reads as TGTGCCAGCAGCTTGCTACAGGGCAGGTATTTCTTC. Full variable domain (outside the CDR3, taken from reference TRBV5-6 and TRBJ2-1): DAGVTQSPTHLIKTRGQQVTLRCSPKSGHDTVSWYQQALGQGPQFIFQYYEEEERQRGNFPDRFSGHQFPNYSSELNVNALLLGDSALYLCASSLLQGRYFFGPGTRLTVL.

The chain recombines TRBV7-9 with TRBJ1-4, with a possible D match to TRBD1 (6 bases). This CDR3 is 16 amino acids long. Trimming left V 3 bases short and J 2 bases short, with 13 bases between. The germline V gene has CDR1 SEHNR and CDR2 FQNEAQ (reference sequence). CDR3 sequence: CASSFTTGLTNEKLFF. CDR3 bases: TGTGCCAGCAGCTTTACCACAGGGCTGACTAATGAAAAACTGTTTTTT.

V is TRBV3-1 (or the pseudogene TRBV3-2) and J is TRBJ2-7, with 11 bases lining up with TRBD1. This CDR3 is 13 amino acids long. Germline CDR1 and CDR2: LGHDT and YNNKEL (reference sequence). V was clipped by 6 bases and J by 3 bases; unmatched bases: 1. In nucleotides, the CDR3 is TGTGCCAGCAGTGGGACAGGGGGCTACGAGCAGTACTTC. Translation gives CASSGTGGYEQYF.

The chain links TRBV7-9 to TRBJ2-7; TRBD1 aligns across 10 bases. J was trimmed by 6 bases and V by 5 bases; bases with no gene match: 7. Per germline, CDR1 SEHNR and CDR2 FQNEAQ (reference sequence). The CDR3 sequence is 14 residues long. CDR3 sequence reads: CASSAGQGYSEQYF. CDR3 in DNA: TGTGCCAGCAGCGCGGGACAGGGGTATAGCGAGCAGTACTTC.

The count of this clone is one. The V gene is TRBV30, the J gene TRBJ1-4, with D tentatively TRBD1 (5 bases). Trimming removed 1 base at V and 4 bases at J, with 10 bases between. The CDR3 is 14 amino acids. Germline CDR1 GTSNPN, CDR2 SVGIG (reference sequence). CDR3 sequence reads: CAWSGQSFNEKLFF. CDR3 nucleotide sequence: TGTGCCTGGAGTGGACAGTCGTTTAATGAAAAACTGTTTTTT.